This TCR beta chain appears in the sequencing data of a study of blood T cell repertoires in COVID-19. Study details: T cells, B-cell-depleted T cells, or PBMCs provided the cDNA or gDNA that served as material.

The CDR3 contains 13 residues. V was pared by 0 bases and J by 5 bases, with 7 bases between. Germline assignment: CDR1 PRHDT and CDR2 FYEKMQ (reference sequence). Libraries were prepared by immunoSEQ multiplex PCR; TCRdb keeps only in-frame clonotypes and omits some of them. The data contain 200,000 to 250,000 clones, nearly 90% of them singletons. The clonotype was recovered from a woman younger than 30 who had recovered from COVID-19. V usage is TRBV13 and J usage is TRBJ2-5; D possibly corresponds to TRBD1 (5 bases). The sample comprised peripheral blood. CDR3 DNA: TGTGCCAGCAGCTTAGGCAGGGATGAGACCCAGTACTTC. This sequence encodes CASSLGRDETQYF.